This passage covers 18 T cell receptor beta chains from one sample sequenced in a study of T cells in localized non-small cell lung cancer. The protocol was immunoSEQ multiplex PCR, while the TCRdb copy is restricted to in-frame clones and leaves out a portion. This sample has about 78,000 clones, with 84% found just once. The source material was peripheral blood, sampled before any cancer treatment. The receptors were sampled from a man between 40 and 70 years old with stage I lung adenocarcinoma.

V is TRBV28 and J is TRBJ2-4; 7 positions match TRBD2. J gave up 8 bases and V 3 bases, and 10 bases lay outside the gene matches. Per the germline V gene, CDR1 is MDHEN and CDR2 is SYDVKM. The CDR3 consists of 15 residues. CDR3 loop: CASSFDSGLRDIQYF. DNA of the CDR3: TGTGCCAGCAGTTTTGATAGCGGGCTAAGGGACATTCAGTACTTC. Looking up the rest from reference TRBV28 and TRBJ2-4 gives the full variable domain: DVKVTQSSRYLVKRTGEKVFLECVQDMDHENMFWYRQDPGLGLRLIYFSYDVKMKEKGDIPEGYSVSREKKERFSLILESASTNQTSMYLCASSFDSGLRDIQYFGAGTRLSVL.

The gene calls are TRBV19 and TRBJ2-5; D uncertain. The germline gives CDR1 LNHDA, CDR2 SQIVND (reference sequence). There are 13 residues in the CDR3. Trimming removed 4 bases at V and 1 base at J, with 7 bases between. The CDR3 DNA is TGTGCCAGTAGTAGGTTAATCCAAGAGACCCAGTACTTC. Protein: CASSRLIQETQYF. The entire variable domain, with the rest obtained from reference TRBV19 and TRBJ2-5, is as follows: DGGITQSPKYLFRKEGQNVTLSCEQNLNHDAMYWYRQDPGQGLRLIYYSQIVNDFQKGDIAEGYSVSREKKESFPLTVTSAQKNPTAFYLCASSRLIQETQYFGPGTRLLVL.

The gene calls are TRBV30 and TRBJ2-2; 10 positions agree with TRBD2. In germline, CDR1 is GTSNPN, CDR2 SVGIG (reference sequence). V dropped 5 bases and J dropped 4; count of bases not matched to a gene: 13. This CDR3 spans 17 amino acids. The CDR3 DNA reads as TGTGCCTGGCAGAACTCCCTAGCGGGAGCGTCCACCGGGGAGCTGTTTTTT. It codes for CAWQNSLAGASTGELFF.

The chain uses TRBV30 and TRBJ2-1, with TRBD2 identical over 7 bases. Germline values: CDR1 GTSNPN, CDR2 SVGIG (reference sequence). The CDR3 is 14 residues long. Trimming removed 4 bases from V and 9 bases from J; junction bases left unmatched: 12. The CDR3: CAWTGGRKAGEQFF. DNA for the CDR3: TGTGCCTGGACGGGCGGGAGAAAAGCGGGTGAGCAGTTCTTC. The whole variable domain, remainder taken from reference TRBV30 and TRBJ2-1, is SQTIHQWPATLVQPVGSPLSLECTVEGTSNPNLYWYRQAAGRGLQLLFYSVGIGQISSEVPQNLSASRPQDRQFILSSKKLLLSDSGFYLCAWTGGRKAGEQFFGPGTRLTVL.

The genes are TRBV10-1 and TRBJ2-7; 8 bases agree with TRBD2. The trim removed 4 bases at V and 5 bases at J, leaving 10 bases unmatched. The CDR3 totals 15 residues. Germline lookup yields CDR1 WNHNN and CDR2 SYGVQD (reference sequence). CDR3 amino acids: CASSVRKAGDDEQYF. In DNA, the CDR3 is TGCGCCAGCAGTGTAAGAAAAGCGGGAGACGACGAGCAGTACTTC.

The count of this clone is one. The rearrangement links TRBV14 to TRBJ2-7; D not resolved. V shed 4 bases and J shed 8 bases, with 15 bases lying between them. This CDR3 has 13 residues. The V gene's germline CDR1 is SGHDN and CDR2 FVKESK. This chain's CDR3 is CASSLNGPAQQYF. The CDR3 DNA sequence: TGTGCCAGCAGCCTAAACGGACCAGCACAGCAGTACTTC.

This rearrangement joins TRBV18 to TRBJ2-2, with no clear D. The CDR3 consists of 15 residues. Germline V gene sequence: CDR1 KGHSH, CDR2 LQKENI. The ends were cut back, 4 bases at V and 3 bases at J, with 12 bases in the middle. The CDR3 region has the DNA TGTGCCAGCTCACAGAGCACTTCTCACACCGGGGAGCTGTTTTTT. Its translation is CASSQSTSHTGELFF.

The rearrangement joins TRBV7-2 to TRBJ1-1; D call uncertain. V lost 8 bases and J lost 3, with 22 bases in between. The CDR3 extends over 16 amino acids. In germline, CDR1 is SGHTA, CDR2 FQGNSA. CDR3 DNA: TGTGCCAGCGGATTATCCCCCCGGGGTATCGACACTGAAGCTTTCTTT. Protein product: CASGLSPRGIDTEAFF.

There are a few counts of this clone. The rearrangement uses TRBV19 and TRBJ1-2, with D tentatively TRBD1 (5 bases). V lost 5 bases and J 4 bases, leaving 14 bases between the germline ends. Germline V gives CDR1 LNHDA, CDR2 SQIVND (reference sequence). This CDR3 contains 14 residues. The CDR3 protein is CASSAGIGGYGYTF. CDR3 DNA: TGTGCCAGTAGTGCCGGCATCGGGGGCTATGGCTACACCTTC.

In its sample, this clone was seen a few times. CDR3 sequence (DNA): TGTGCCAGCAGTTTACACGCAGACTATGGCTACACCTTC. Translation gives CASSLHADYGYTF. This chain joins TRBV27 and TRBJ1-2, with D uncertain. The length of the CDR3 is 13 residues. Germline CDR1 and CDR2: MNHEY and SMNVEV (reference sequence). V was cut by 2 bases and J by 3 bases, with 7 bases left in between.

The V call is TRBV19, the J call TRBJ2-2; D call uncertain. Germline loops: CDR1 LNHDA, CDR2 SQIVND (reference sequence). V lost 7 bases and J lost 0, with 18 bases in between. The CDR3 consists of 17 residues. The CDR3 loop is CASKEYPAYANTGELFF. In nucleotides, the CDR3 is TGTGCCAGTAAGGAGTATCCAGCGTATGCGAACACCGGGGAGCTGTTTTTT. Supplemented by reference TRBV19 and TRBJ2-2, the full variable domain reads DGGITQSPKYLFRKEGQNVTLSCEQNLNHDAMYWYRQDPGQGLRLIYYSQIVNDFQKGDIAEGYSVSREKKESFPLTVTSAQKNPTAFYLCASKEYPAYANTGELFFGEGSRLTVL.

This chain connects TRBV28 to TRBJ2-7, with 7 positions matching TRBD1. Trimming cost V 3 bases and J 3 bases; bases outside gene matches: 17. The CDR3 contains 18 residues. Germline V lookup: CDR1 MDHEN, CDR2 SYDVKM. CDR3 sequence reads: CASSFPSPEGRDSYEQYF. CDR3 DNA: TGTGCCAGCAGTTTCCCCTCCCCAGAAGGCCGGGACAGCTACGAGCAGTACTTC.

This chain links TRBV6-1 with TRBJ2-7; TRBD1 matches 8 bases. Unmatched junction bases numbered 8, after V lost 9 bases and J lost 7 bases. Germline V gives CDR1 MNHNS, CDR2 SASEGT. The CDR3 is 12 amino acids. In DNA form, the CDR3 reads TGTGCCAGTCGACAGGGGTGGTATGAGCAGTACTTC. Amino acid sequence: CASRQGWYEQYF.

The chain carries TRBV5-8 and TRBJ1-5; D is perhaps TRBD1 (6 bases). The V gene's germline CDR1 is SGHTS and CDR2 YDEGEE. V was shortened by 4 bases and J by 0 bases, with 11 bases between the two germline ends. This CDR3 is 15 amino acids long. The CDR3 coding sequence is TGTGCCAGCAGCCTACAGGGTTATAGCAATCAGCCCCAGCATTTT. Translated: CASSLQGYSNQPQHF.

V usage is TRBV6-5 and J usage is TRBJ2-1; TRBD2 matches 10 bases. The trim removed 6 bases at V and 9 bases at J, leaving 11 bases unmatched. The CDR3 has 15 residues. The germline gives CDR1 MNHEY, CDR2 SVGAGI. The CDR3 loop is CASRSASGRRGEQFF. The CDR3 nucleotides are TGTGCCAGCAGGTCGGCTAGCGGGAGACGGGGTGAGCAGTTCTTC.

The V call is TRBV10-1, the J call TRBJ1-6; TRBD1 matches 7 bases. This CDR3 region has 17 residues. CDR1 is WNHNN and CDR2 is SYGVQD in the germline V gene (reference sequence). Trimming at V came to 6 bases and at J to 4 bases, leaving 12 bases not matched to a gene. CDR3 sequence reads: CASSSDLRDSYNSPLHF. The CDR3 bases are TGCGCCAGCAGCTCCGACCTCCGGGACAGTTATAATTCACCCCTCCACTTT.

This chain uses TRBV5-6 with TRBJ1-3; D uncertain. CDR1 and CDR2 from the germline V gene are SGHDT and YYEEEE. With 1 base removed from V and 0 bases from J, the gap between germline ends came to 11 bases. This CDR3 has 16 amino acids. The CDR3 coding sequence is TGTGCCAGCAGCTTGTTAGTAACAAGCTCTGGAAACACCATATATTTT. It encodes CASSLLVTSSGNTIYF. The complete variable domain, with remaining parts taken from reference TRBV5-6 and TRBJ1-3, reads DAGVTQSPTHLIKTRGQQVTLRCSPKSGHDTVSWYQQALGQGPQFIFQYYEEEERQRGNFPDRFSGHQFPNYSSELNVNALLLGDSALYLCASSLLVTSSGNTIYFGEGSWLTVV.

Relative to its sample, this clone is medium-sized. In nucleotides, the CDR3 is TGTGCCAGTTACGACAGGGGGAACACCGGGGAGCTGTTTTTT. Translating it yields CASYDRGNTGELFF. This chain connects TRBV6-1 to TRBJ2-2; 8 bases are shared with TRBD1. The CDR3 consists of 14 residues. Germline trimming cut 9 bases from V and 1 base from J; bases unmatched to any gene: 4. From germline, CDR1 is MNHNS and CDR2 SASEGT.